This is a list of T cell receptor beta chains from one sample in a study of blood T cell repertoires in COVID-19. TCRdb's copy holds only in-frame clones and misses some; the assay was immunoSEQ multiplex PCR. The data show tens of thousands of clones, about 80% seen once. Material: peripheral blood. The source is a human donor in a cohort sampled during active COVID-19. Each CDR3 is given with its conserved first and last residue. Each record gives: D gene, J gene, V gene, clone size, CDR3 DNA, CDR3 protein. The D gene is left open where the match is weak. Clone size, where shown, is once, few, many, or a class for clones that have expanded.

D gene: .; J gene: TRBJ1-1; V gene: TRBV30; clone size: .; CDR3 DNA: TGTGCCTGGAGGGTCACAGGGCCGACTGAAGCTTTCTTT; CDR3 protein: CAWRVTGPTEAFF
D gene: .; J gene: TRBJ2-7; V gene: TRBV28; clone size: .; CDR3 DNA: TGTGCCAGCAGCATTAGAGCGGTCTCCTCCTACGAGCAGTACTTC; CDR3 protein: CASSIRAVSSYEQYF
D gene: .; J gene: TRBJ1-2; V gene: TRBV28; clone size: .; CDR3 DNA: TGTGCCAGCAGTTCCACGGGGGGCTATGGCTACACCTTC; CDR3 protein: CASSSTGGYGYTF
D gene: .; J gene: TRBJ1-2; V gene: TRBV7-2; clone size: .; CDR3 DNA: TGTGCCAGCAGCTTAGGGGTCCTGAGGTATGGCTACACCTTC; CDR3 protein: CASSLGVLRYGYTF
D gene: TRBD2; J gene: TRBJ2-7; V gene: TRBV28; clone size: .; CDR3 DNA: TGTGCCAGCAGTACCGTCGGGGGGGGTGCCGGCTACGAGCAGTACTTC; CDR3 protein: CASSTVGGGAGYEQYF
D gene: TRBD1; J gene: TRBJ2-7; V gene: TRBV10-3; clone size: few; CDR3 DNA: TGTGCCATCAGAGGGACAGCCTACGAGCAGTACTTC; CDR3 protein: CAIRGTAYEQYF
D gene: TRBD1; J gene: TRBJ1-2; V gene: TRBV7-2; clone size: .; CDR3 DNA: TGTGCCAGCAGCCCAGAGGGACAGGGACCATATGGCTACACCTTC; CDR3 protein: CASSPEGQGPYGYTF
D gene: TRBD2; J gene: TRBJ2-1; V gene: TRBV2; clone size: few; CDR3 DNA: TGTGCCAGCAGTGAGTCGGGACTAGCGGGTATCAATGAGCAGTTCTTC; CDR3 protein: CASSESGLAGINEQFF
D gene: TRBD2; J gene: TRBJ2-1; V gene: TRBV18; clone size: .; CDR3 DNA: TGTGCCAGCTCACGGCGCGGGAGGAAGAATGAGCAGTTCTTC; CDR3 protein: CASSRRGRKNEQFF
D gene: TRBD2; J gene: TRBJ2-1; V gene: TRBV27; clone size: once; CDR3 DNA: TGTGCCAGCAGTTTAAGTTTCGGCGGGAGGGCCTTTAATGAGCAGTTCTTC; CDR3 protein: CASSLSFGGRAFNEQFF
D gene: .; J gene: TRBJ2-7; V gene: TRBV28; clone size: .; CDR3 DNA: TGTGCCAGCAGATCCCCAGGGGCCACCTACGAGCAGTACTTC; CDR3 protein: CASRSPGATYEQYF
D gene: TRBD1; J gene: TRBJ1-5; V gene: TRBV6-5; clone size: .; CDR3 DNA: TGTGCCAGCGGAACCACAGGGGTAGGCAATCAGCCCCAGCATTTT; CDR3 protein: CASGTTGVGNQPQHF
D gene: .; J gene: TRBJ2-1; V gene: TRBV7-8; clone size: .; CDR3 DNA: TGTGCCAGCAGCCCGTCGCTGACTAGTAAGAATGAGCAGTTCTTC; CDR3 protein: CASSPSLTSKNEQFF
D gene: .; J gene: TRBJ1-2; V gene: TRBV9; clone size: once; CDR3 DNA: TGTGCCAGCAGCACACGCCAGGGCGGAGGCTACACCTTC; CDR3 protein: CASSTRQGGGYTF
D gene: TRBD2; J gene: TRBJ2-7; V gene: TRBV15; clone size: .; CDR3 DNA: TGTGCCACCAGCAGCTTAGCGGGACTAACCTACGAGCAGTACTTC; CDR3 protein: CATSSLAGLTYEQYF
D gene: TRBD2; J gene: TRBJ2-1; V gene: TRBV28; clone size: few; CDR3 DNA: TGTGCCAGCAGCCGAGTAGCTCCTAGCGGGAGTTCCTACAATGAGCAGTTCTTC; CDR3 protein: CASSRVAPSGSSYNEQFF
D gene: TRBD1; J gene: TRBJ2-7; V gene: TRBV11-2; clone size: .; CDR3 DNA: TGTGCCAGCAGCTTACCCCACAGGGGGCTCTCTCGGGAGCAGTACTTC; CDR3 protein: CASSLPHRGLSREQYF
D gene: .; J gene: TRBJ1-1; V gene: TRBV28; clone size: .; CDR3 DNA: TGTGCCAGCAGTTTAGTAGGGAGGGCGCTGGAATATGGGACTGAAGCTTTCTTT; CDR3 protein: CASSLVGRALEYGTEAFF
D gene: .; J gene: TRBJ2-1; V gene: TRBV11-2; clone size: .; CDR3 DNA: TGTGCCAGCAGACTAGGAGGCAATGAGCAGTTCTTC; CDR3 protein: CASRLGGNEQFF
D gene: TRBD1; J gene: TRBJ1-2; V gene: TRBV30; clone size: .; CDR3 DNA: TGTGCCTGGAGTGGGGACAGGAGGATCTACACCTTC; CDR3 protein: CAWSGDRRIYTF
D gene: .; J gene: TRBJ2-1; V gene: TRBV2; clone size: .; CDR3 DNA: TGTGCCAGCACCTTGAATGAGCAGTTCTTC; CDR3 protein: CASTLNEQFF
D gene: TRBD1; J gene: TRBJ1-2; V gene: TRBV28; clone size: .; CDR3 DNA: TGTGCCAGCCGCGAGGCAGGGGGCGATCCTTCTTATGGCTACACCTTC; CDR3 protein: CASREAGGDPSYGYTF
D gene: .; J gene: TRBJ2-7; V gene: TRBV27; clone size: .; CDR3 DNA: TGTGCCAGCTCCCCGGGTAGCTACGAGCAGTACTTC; CDR3 protein: CASSPGSYEQYF
D gene: TRBD1; J gene: TRBJ2-3; V gene: TRBV2; clone size: .; CDR3 DNA: TGTGCCAGCAGTTGGACAGGGACACGCACAGATACGCAGTATTTT; CDR3 protein: CASSWTGTRTDTQYF
D gene: .; J gene: TRBJ2-2; V gene: TRBV2; clone size: .; CDR3 DNA: TGTGCCAGCAGAAGTCAGGACACCGGGGAGCTGTTTTTT; CDR3 protein: CASRSQDTGELFF
D gene: TRBD2; J gene: TRBJ2-7; V gene: TRBV7-2; clone size: .; CDR3 DNA: TGTGCCAGCAGCGCCTCTAGCGGCCTGACCTACGAGCAGTACTTC; CDR3 protein: CASSASSGLTYEQYF
D gene: TRBD1; J gene: TRBJ1-2; V gene: TRBV2; clone size: .; CDR3 DNA: TGTGCCAGCAGTCTACAGGGGAGCTATGGCTACACCTTC; CDR3 protein: CASSLQGSYGYTF
D gene: .; J gene: TRBJ2-5; V gene: TRBV24-1; clone size: .; CDR3 DNA: TGTGCCACCAGTGACTGGACACTACCCCAAGAGACCCAGTACTTC; CDR3 protein: CATSDWTLPQETQYF
D gene: .; J gene: TRBJ1-2; V gene: TRBV7-9; clone size: .; CDR3 DNA: TGTGCCAGCAGCTTAAAAGGGGTGGGTGGCTACACCTTC; CDR3 protein: CASSLKGVGGYTF
D gene: .; J gene: TRBJ2-5; V gene: TRBV29-1; clone size: few; CDR3 DNA: TGCAGCGTTGGAATCGGCGGGCGGGGAGAGACCCAGTACTTC; CDR3 protein: CSVGIGGRGETQYF
D gene: .; J gene: TRBJ2-2; V gene: TRBV28; clone size: .; CDR3 DNA: TGTGCCAGCAGTTCGGCGGGGCTAGCGTATAACACCGGGGAGCTGTTTTTT; CDR3 protein: CASSSAGLAYNTGELFF
D gene: .; J gene: TRBJ2-7; V gene: TRBV28; clone size: .; CDR3 DNA: TGTGCCAGCAGTTCTCCCCGACAGAATCCGAGGGAGCAGTACTTC; CDR3 protein: CASSSPRQNPREQYF
D gene: TRBD2; J gene: TRBJ2-3; V gene: TRBV2; clone size: .; CDR3 DNA: TGTGCCAGCAGGCCGGGACTAGCGGGAGGAACCAACTGGAGGAGCACAGATACGCAGTATTTT; CDR3 protein: CASRPGLAGGTNWRSTDTQYF
D gene: .; J gene: TRBJ2-1; V gene: TRBV3-1/TRBV3-2; clone size: .; CDR3 DNA: TGTGCCAGCAGCCAAGATGGTATCCTCACTTACGTCAATGAGCAGTTCTTC; CDR3 protein: CASSQDGILTYVNEQFF
D gene: TRBD2; J gene: TRBJ2-2; V gene: TRBV6-6; clone size: .; CDR3 DNA: TGTGCCAGCAGTTACCCTCTAGCGGGAGGGGCCGGGGAGCTGTTTTTT; CDR3 protein: CASSYPLAGGAGELFF
D gene: .; J gene: TRBJ2-5; V gene: TRBV4-1; clone size: .; CDR3 DNA: TGCGCCAGCAGCCAAACGGGAGCATCCTGGGACCAGTACTTC; CDR3 protein: CASSQTGASWDQYF
D gene: .; J gene: TRBJ2-7; V gene: TRBV28; clone size: .; CDR3 DNA: TGTGCCAGCAGCCCGGGACAGCGGGCCTACGAGCAGTACTTC; CDR3 protein: CASSPGQRAYEQYF
D gene: .; J gene: TRBJ2-7; V gene: TRBV6-2/TRBV6-3; clone size: .; CDR3 DNA: TGTGCCAGCAGCCCTCGCTCCTACGAGCAGTACTTC; CDR3 protein: CASSPRSYEQYF
D gene: .; J gene: TRBJ1-5; V gene: TRBV6-5; clone size: .; CDR3 DNA: TGTGCCAGCAGCCGGGATGGCTTAGGAGGTCAGCCCCAGCATTTT; CDR3 protein: CASSRDGLGGQPQHF
D gene: .; J gene: TRBJ2-5; V gene: TRBV29-1; clone size: .; CDR3 DNA: TGCAGCGGGCAGCAGGGGGAGACCCAGTACTTC; CDR3 protein: CSGQQGETQYF
D gene: .; J gene: TRBJ2-2; V gene: TRBV3-1/TRBV3-2; clone size: .; CDR3 DNA: TGTGCCAGCAGCTCAACCCCCCTAGCTACCACCGGGGAGCTGTTTTTT; CDR3 protein: CASSSTPLATTGELFF
D gene: TRBD2; J gene: TRBJ2-1; V gene: TRBV29-1; clone size: .; CDR3 DNA: TGCAGCGCTGGCGGGAGCGGGAGCGGGGAGCAGTTCTTC; CDR3 protein: CSAGGSGSGEQFF
D gene: .; J gene: TRBJ2-7; V gene: TRBV5-1; clone size: .; CDR3 DNA: TGCGCCAGCAGCTTACGTTCGACGGCTAGCTCCTACGAGCAGTACTTC; CDR3 protein: CASSLRSTASSYEQYF
D gene: .; J gene: TRBJ2-2; V gene: TRBV23-1; clone size: .; CDR3 DNA: TGCGCCAGCAGTCAATCGGGCAGGGGCCGCGATAACACCGGGGAGCTGTTTTTT; CDR3 protein: CASSQSGRGRDNTGELFF
D gene: TRBD2; J gene: TRBJ2-1; V gene: TRBV19; clone size: .; CDR3 DNA: TGTGCCAGTAAAGTGGGGGGGACTCCACGTTCCTACAATGAGCAGTTCTTC; CDR3 protein: CASKVGGTPRSYNEQFF
D gene: TRBD1; J gene: TRBJ1-5; V gene: TRBV6-4; clone size: few; CDR3 DNA: TGTGCCAGCAGTGCCGGGACAGGGTTGGGTCAGCCCCAGCATTTT; CDR3 protein: CASSAGTGLGQPQHF
D gene: .; J gene: TRBJ1-5; V gene: TRBV28; clone size: .; CDR3 DNA: TGTGCCAGCAGCAACACCAGGGGACGAGTTGGACAGCCCCAGCATTTT; CDR3 protein: CASSNTRGRVGQPQHF
D gene: TRBD1; J gene: TRBJ1-3; V gene: TRBV6-5; clone size: .; CDR3 DNA: TGTGCCACCCTGACAGGGACTGGAAACACCATATATTTT; CDR3 protein: CATLTGTGNTIYF
D gene: TRBD1; J gene: TRBJ2-7; V gene: TRBV30; clone size: .; CDR3 DNA: TGTGCCTGGAGTACTTGGACAGGGGGCTCCTACGAGCAGTACTTC; CDR3 protein: CAWSTWTGGSYEQYF
D gene: TRBD2; J gene: TRBJ2-1; V gene: TRBV28; clone size: .; CDR3 DNA: TGTGCCAGCAGCCATCCTACAACCGGGACTAGCGGGAGGCTTTTCTACAATGAGCAGTTCTTC; CDR3 protein: CASSHPTTGTSGRLFYNEQFF
D gene: .; J gene: TRBJ2-1; V gene: TRBV4-3; clone size: .; CDR3 DNA: TGCGCCAGCAGCCAATCGCAGGCAGACGAAACCAATGAGCAGTTCTTC; CDR3 protein: CASSQSQADETNEQFF
D gene: .; J gene: TRBJ1-3; V gene: TRBV5-1; clone size: .; CDR3 DNA: TGCGCCAGCTCGGACACTTTTCTATCGCGCGGAAACACCATATATTTT; CDR3 protein: CASSDTFLSRGNTIYF